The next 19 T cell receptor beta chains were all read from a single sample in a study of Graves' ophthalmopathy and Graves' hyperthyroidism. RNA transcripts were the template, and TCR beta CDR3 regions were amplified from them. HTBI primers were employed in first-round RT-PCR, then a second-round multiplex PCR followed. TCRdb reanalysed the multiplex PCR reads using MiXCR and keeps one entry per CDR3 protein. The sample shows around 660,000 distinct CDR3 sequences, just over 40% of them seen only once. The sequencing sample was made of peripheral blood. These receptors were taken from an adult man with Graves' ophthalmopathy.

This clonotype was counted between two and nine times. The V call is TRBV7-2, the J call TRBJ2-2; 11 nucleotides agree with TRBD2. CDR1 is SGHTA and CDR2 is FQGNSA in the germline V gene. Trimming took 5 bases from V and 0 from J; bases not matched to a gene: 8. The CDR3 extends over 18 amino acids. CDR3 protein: CASSRPTSGVANTGELFF. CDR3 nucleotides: TGTGCCAGCAGCCGCCCGACTAGCGGGGTCGCGAACACCGGGGAGCTGTTTTTT.

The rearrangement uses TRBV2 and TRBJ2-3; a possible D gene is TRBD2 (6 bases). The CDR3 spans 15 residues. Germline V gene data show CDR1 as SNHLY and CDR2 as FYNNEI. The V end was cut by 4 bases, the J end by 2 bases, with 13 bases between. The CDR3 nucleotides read TGTGCCAGCAGTGCCGGGAGAACCCACACAGATACGCAGTATTTT. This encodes CASSAGRTHTDTQYF.

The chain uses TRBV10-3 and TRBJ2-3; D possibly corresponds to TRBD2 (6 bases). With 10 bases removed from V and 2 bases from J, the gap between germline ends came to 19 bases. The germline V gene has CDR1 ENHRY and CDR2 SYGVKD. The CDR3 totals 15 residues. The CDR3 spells CASSDISGFTDTQYF. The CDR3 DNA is TGTGCCAGCAGCGACATAAGCGGGTTCACAGATACGCAGTATTTT.

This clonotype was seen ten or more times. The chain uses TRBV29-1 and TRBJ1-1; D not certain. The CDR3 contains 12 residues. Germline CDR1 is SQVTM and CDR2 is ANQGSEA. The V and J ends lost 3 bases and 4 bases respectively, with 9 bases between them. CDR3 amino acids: CSVDSGITEAFF. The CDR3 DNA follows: TGCAGCGTTGATAGCGGGATCACTGAAGCTTTCTTT.

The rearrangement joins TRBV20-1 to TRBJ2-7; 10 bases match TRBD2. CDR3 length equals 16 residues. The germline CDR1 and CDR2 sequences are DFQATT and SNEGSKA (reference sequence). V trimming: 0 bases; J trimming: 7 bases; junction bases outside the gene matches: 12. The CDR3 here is CSAREGAGGPLREQYF. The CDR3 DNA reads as TGCAGTGCTAGAGAGGGAGCGGGAGGGCCCTTGAGGGAGCAGTACTTC.

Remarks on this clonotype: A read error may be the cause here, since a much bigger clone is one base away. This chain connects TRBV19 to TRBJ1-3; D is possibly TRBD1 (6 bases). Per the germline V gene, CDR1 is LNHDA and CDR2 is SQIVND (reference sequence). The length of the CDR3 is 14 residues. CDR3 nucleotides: TGTGCCACCCGACCCCACGGGGGCGGAAACACCGTATATTTT. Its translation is CATRPHGGGNTVYF.

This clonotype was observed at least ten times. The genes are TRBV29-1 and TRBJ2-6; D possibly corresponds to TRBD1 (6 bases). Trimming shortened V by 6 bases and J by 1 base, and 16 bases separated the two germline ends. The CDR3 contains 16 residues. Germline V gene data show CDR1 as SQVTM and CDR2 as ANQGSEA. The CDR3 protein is CSVAGTIQSGANVLTF. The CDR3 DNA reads TGCAGCGTAGCCGGGACAATCCAATCTGGGGCCAACGTCCTGACTTTC.

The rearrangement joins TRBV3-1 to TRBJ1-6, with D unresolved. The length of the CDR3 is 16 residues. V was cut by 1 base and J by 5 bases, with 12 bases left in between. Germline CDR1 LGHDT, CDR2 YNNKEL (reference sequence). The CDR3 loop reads CASSQVSFGDNSPLHF. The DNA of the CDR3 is TGTGCCAGCAGCCAAGTTTCGTTCGGGGATAATTCACCCCTCCACTTT.

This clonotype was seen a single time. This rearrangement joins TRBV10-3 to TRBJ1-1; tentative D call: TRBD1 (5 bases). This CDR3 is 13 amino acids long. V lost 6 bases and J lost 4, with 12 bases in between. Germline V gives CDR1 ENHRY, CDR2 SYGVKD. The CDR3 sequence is CAIRDPGSTEAFF. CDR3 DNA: TGTGCCATCAGAGACCCAGGGAGCACTGAAGCTTTCTTT.

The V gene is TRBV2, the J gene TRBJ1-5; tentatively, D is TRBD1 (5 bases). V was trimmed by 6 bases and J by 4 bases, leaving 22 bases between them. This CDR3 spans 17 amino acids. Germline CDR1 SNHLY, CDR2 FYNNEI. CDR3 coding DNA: TGTGCCAGCAGCGGAGGGGTAGGTACCCTTGCAAATCAGCCCCAGCATTTT. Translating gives CASSGGVGTLANQPQHF.

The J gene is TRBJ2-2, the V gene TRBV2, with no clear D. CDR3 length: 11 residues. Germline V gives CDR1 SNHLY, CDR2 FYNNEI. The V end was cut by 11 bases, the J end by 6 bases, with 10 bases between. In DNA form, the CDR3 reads TGTGCCTGGAGAAGAGCCGGGGAGCTGTTTTTT. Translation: CAWRRAGELFF.

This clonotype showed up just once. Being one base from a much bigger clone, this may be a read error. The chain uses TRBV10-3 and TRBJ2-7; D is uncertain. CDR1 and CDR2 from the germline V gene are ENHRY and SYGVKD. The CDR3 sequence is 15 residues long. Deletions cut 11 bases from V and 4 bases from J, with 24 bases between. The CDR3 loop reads CAGSGISGLPYEQYF. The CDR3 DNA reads TGTGCCGGCAGTGGTATCTCCGGGCTCCCATACGAGCAGTACTTC.

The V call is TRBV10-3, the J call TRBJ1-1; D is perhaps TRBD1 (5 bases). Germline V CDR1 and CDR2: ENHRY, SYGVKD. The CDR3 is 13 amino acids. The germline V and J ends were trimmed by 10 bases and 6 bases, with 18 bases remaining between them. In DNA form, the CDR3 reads TGTGCCAGCAGATTCAGGGTGGGGGCTGAAGCTTTCTTT. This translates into CASRFRVGAEAFF.

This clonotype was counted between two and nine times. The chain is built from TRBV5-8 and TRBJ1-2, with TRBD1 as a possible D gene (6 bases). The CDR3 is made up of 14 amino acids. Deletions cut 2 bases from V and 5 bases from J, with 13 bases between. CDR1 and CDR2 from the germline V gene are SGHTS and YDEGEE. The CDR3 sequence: CASSLKGGWYGYTF. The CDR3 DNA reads TGTGCCAGCAGCTTAAAAGGGGGTTGGTATGGCTACACCTTC.

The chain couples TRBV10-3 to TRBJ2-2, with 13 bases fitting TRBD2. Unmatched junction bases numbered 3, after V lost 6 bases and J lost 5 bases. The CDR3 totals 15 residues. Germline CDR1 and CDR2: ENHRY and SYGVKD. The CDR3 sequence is CAIRLAGGPTGELFF. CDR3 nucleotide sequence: TGTGCCATCAGACTAGCGGGAGGGCCAACCGGGGAGCTGTTTTTT.

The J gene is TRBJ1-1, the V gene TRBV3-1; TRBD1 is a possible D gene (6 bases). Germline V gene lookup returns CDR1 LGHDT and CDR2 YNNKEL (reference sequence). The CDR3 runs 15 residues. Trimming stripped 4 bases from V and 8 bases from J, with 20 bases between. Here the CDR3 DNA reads TGTGCCAGCAGCCCCTCAGGGGTCCACCCCGGGGAAGCTTTCTTT. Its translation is CASSPSGVHPGEAFF.

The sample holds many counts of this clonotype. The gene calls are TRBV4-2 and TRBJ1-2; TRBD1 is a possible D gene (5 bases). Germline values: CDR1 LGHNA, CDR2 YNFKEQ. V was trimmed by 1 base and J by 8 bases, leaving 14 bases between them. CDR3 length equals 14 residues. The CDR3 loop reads CASSQVRWDEGYTF. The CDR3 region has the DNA TGTGCCAGCAGCCAAGTTCGGTGGGACGAGGGCTACACCTTC.

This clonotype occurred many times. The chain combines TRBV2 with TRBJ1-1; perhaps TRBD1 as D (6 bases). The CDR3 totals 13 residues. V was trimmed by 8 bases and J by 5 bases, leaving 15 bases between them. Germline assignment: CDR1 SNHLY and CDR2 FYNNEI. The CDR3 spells CASVRGVETEAFF. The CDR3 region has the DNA TGTGCCAGCGTCAGGGGAGTGGAGACTGAAGCTTTCTTT. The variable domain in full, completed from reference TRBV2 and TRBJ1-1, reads EPEVTQTPSHQVTQMGQEVILRCVPISNHLYFYWYRQILGQKVEFLVSFYNNEISEKSEIFDDQFSVERPDGSNFTLKIRSTKLEDSAMYFCASVRGVETEAFFGQGTRLTVV.

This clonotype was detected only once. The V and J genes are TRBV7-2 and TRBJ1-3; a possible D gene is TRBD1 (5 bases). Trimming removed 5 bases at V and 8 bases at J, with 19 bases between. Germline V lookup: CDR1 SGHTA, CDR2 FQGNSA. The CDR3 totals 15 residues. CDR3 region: CASSEGSGPGYTIYF. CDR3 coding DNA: TGTGCCAGCAGCGAGGGGAGCGGACCGGGCTACACCATATATTTT.